This TCR beta chain was sequenced in a study of a mutant IDH1 vaccine in newly diagnosed glioma. Study details: Either 4-6 weeks after radiotherapy alone or alongside temozolomide, vaccination was begun. Prior therapy was radiotherapy, temozolomide, or both; most received both.

Time point noted: week 47, end of study. It was 300 ug of mutant IDH1 20-mer peptide that made up each vaccine dose, given with topical imiquimod. TCRdb keeps only in-frame clones here, not all; method: immunoSEQ multiplex PCR. The table has 50,000 to 65,000 clones, roughly 80% seen once. Whole-study findings and limits: There were vaccine-induced immune responses in roughly 93% of the patients. Pseudoprogression showed no apparent link to changes in top peripheral T cell clonotypes.

With respect to this clone: Its antigen is still unknown.

Germline V gene data show CDR1 as SEHNR and CDR2 as FQNEAQ (reference sequence). This CDR3 region has 14 residues. V was cut by 5 bases and J by 4 bases, with 13 bases left in between. The sequenced sample was PBMCs, obtained from a glioma patient whose treatment included an IDH1 peptide vaccine. This TCR came from a woman in her fifties or sixties with glioma. The chain couples TRBV7-9 to TRBJ2-3; a possible D gene is TRBD1 (6 bases). The CDR3 nucleotides read TGTGCCAGCAGCGTCCAGGGGATTCCAGATACGCAGTATTTT. This codes for CASSVQGIPDTQYF.